This T cell receptor (beta chain) derives from a study of CD8 T cells in Susac syndrome. The sequenced target, TCR beta, came from blood CD8+ and CD4+ T cells. With random hexamers, reverse transcription was performed on roughly 0.45 to 1 ug of RNA. By means of immunoSEQ multiplex PCR, TCR beta CDR3 spanning 54 Vbeta and 13 Jbeta underwent amplification. TCRdb fed the immunoSEQ multiplex PCR reads into MiXCR, producing one record per CDR3 protein. There are over 100,000 distinct CDR3 sequences in the sample; less than 95% occur only once, and approximately 0.12% lies in the top ten. CDR3 length: 12 residues. CDR1 and CDR2 (germline): SGHTA, FQGNSA. V dropped 5 bases and J dropped 9 bases, with 11 bases sitting between them.

The chain couples TRBV7-2 to TRBJ2-1; D call uncertain. The source is a human donor in good health. Sequenced sample: CD8+ T cells from PBMCs. This chain's CDR3 is CASSARQAEQFF. The CDR3 coding sequence is TGTGCCAGCAGCGCCCGTCAAGCTGAGCAGTTCTTC.